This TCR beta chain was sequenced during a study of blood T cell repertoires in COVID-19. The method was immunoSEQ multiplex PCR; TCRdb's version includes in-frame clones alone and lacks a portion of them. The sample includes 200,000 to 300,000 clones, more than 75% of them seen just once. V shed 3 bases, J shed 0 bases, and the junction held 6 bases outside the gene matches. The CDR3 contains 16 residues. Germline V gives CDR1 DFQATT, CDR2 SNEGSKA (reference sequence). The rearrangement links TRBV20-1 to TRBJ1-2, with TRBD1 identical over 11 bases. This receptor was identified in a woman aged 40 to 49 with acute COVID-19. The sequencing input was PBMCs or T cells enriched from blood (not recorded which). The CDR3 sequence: CSASFRDRGSNYGYTF. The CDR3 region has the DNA TGCAGTGCTAGTTTCCGGGACAGGGGGTCTAACTATGGCTACACCTTC.